This T cell receptor beta chain appears in the sequencing data of a study of T cells in Graves' hyperthyroidism and ophthalmopathy. About the research overall: Staff took peripheral blood when the initial diagnosis was made, before any treatment began. General study findings and limits: Blood samples included most of the expanded thyroid clonotypes exceeding 0.001.

The germline V and J ends were trimmed by 4 bases and 6 bases, with 13 bases remaining between them. Germline-derived CDR1 and CDR2 are SGHRS and YFSETQ. The CDR3 extends over 13 amino acids. RNA transcripts were the template for amplifying TCR beta CDR3 regions. The TCR CDR3 was amplified in a first-round RT-PCR using the HTBI primer set. TCRdb analysed the multiplex PCR reads with MiXCR anew, one entry per CDR3 protein. The sample comprises 330,000 or so distinct CDR3 sequences, 15% to 20% of which are singletons, and about 16% rests with the top ten. This clonotype has ten or more counts. What it recognizes is unknown. Fresh peripheral blood, approximately 10 ml, yielded the PBMCs.

The source material was blood. The chain recombines TRBV5-1 with TRBJ1-2; possible D gene TRBD1, 6 bases. This clonotype was sampled from a middle-aged woman with Graves' ophthalmopathy. The DNA for the CDR3 is TGCGCCAGCAGCCCCTCAGGGGCTAATGGCTACACCTTC. Encoded protein: CASSPSGANGYTF.